The next 23 T cell receptor beta chains were all read from a single sample in a study of blood T cell repertoires in COVID-19. The table came from immunoSEQ multiplex PCR; TCRdb's copy has only in-frame clones and leaves some out. The sample yields tens of thousands of clones, roughly 78% seen once. Material for sequencing was peripheral blood. These receptor sequences come from a woman older than 75 with acute or convalescent COVID-19.

This chain connects TRBV5-1 to TRBJ1-4; D unclear. Trimming removed 1 base at V and 0 bases at J, with 16 bases between. Looked up from germline, CDR1 is SGHRS and CDR2 is YFSETQ. This CDR3 contains 18 residues. This chain's CDR3 is CASSLRGFHLATNEKLFF. CDR3 DNA sequence: TGCGCCAGCAGCTTGCGGGGATTTCACCTGGCAACTAATGAAAAACTGTTTTTT.

This clone has a single count. The rearrangement uses TRBV27 and TRBJ1-5; D is ambiguous. Trimming cost V 6 bases and J 0 bases, with 15 bases left between them. The CDR3 is 16 amino acids. CDR1 is MNHEY, CDR2 SMNVEV, per germline (reference sequence). In DNA, the CDR3 is TGTGCCAGCAGCCGTCGCGGAGCCTATAGCAATCAGCCCCAGCATTTT. This encodes CASSRRGAYSNQPQHF.

This chain connects TRBV27 to TRBJ1-2, with D possibly being TRBD1 (6 bases). Trimming removed 6 bases at V and 3 bases at J, with 20 bases between. The CDR3 has 16 amino acids. The germline CDR1 and CDR2 sequences are MNHEY and SMNVEV (reference sequence). The CDR3 protein is CASRSHLGGADYGYTF. The CDR3 bases are TGTGCCAGCAGGTCCCACCTAGGGGGTGCTGACTATGGCTACACCTTC.

The rearrangement joins TRBV12-3 or TRBV12-4 to TRBJ2-7, with D possibly being TRBD2 (5 bases). The CDR3 consists of 12 residues. Deletions cut 3 bases from V and 6 bases from J, with 9 bases between. This CDR3 is CASSFRESEQYF. The CDR3 nucleotides are TGTGCCAGCAGTTTTAGGGAGAGCGAGCAGTACTTC.

The V gene is TRBV5-1, the J gene TRBJ1-2; maybe TRBD1 (6 bases). In germline, CDR1 is SGHRS, CDR2 YFSETQ. The CDR3 is 16 amino acids. V was clipped by 0 bases and J by 7 bases, with 19 bases between them. The CDR3, as DNA: TGCGCCAGCAGCTTGGCCGGCGGGGGGCTCTTAACTGGCTACACCTTC. Translation gives CASSLAGGGLLTGYTF.

This sequence joins TRBV15 and TRBJ2-7; D not resolved. Trimming removed 0 bases from V and 0 bases from J, with 6 bases in between. This CDR3 contains 14 residues. The germline V gene has CDR1 LNHNV and CDR2 YYDKDF (reference sequence). CDR3 residues: CATSRDRSSYEQYF. CDR3 sequence (DNA): TGTGCCACCAGCAGAGATAGGAGCTCCTACGAGCAGTACTTC.

The J gene is TRBJ1-4, the V gene TRBV18; D is possibly TRBD1 (5 bases). This CDR3 contains 14 residues. Germline V gene data show CDR1 as KGHSH and CDR2 as LQKENI. V lost 6 bases and J 10 bases, leaving 18 bases between the germline ends. The CDR3 nucleotides read TGTGCCAGCTCGCGTGGGCAGGGTCTAGGAAAACTGTTTTTT. As protein: CASSRGQGLGKLFF.

The rearrangement uses TRBV7-2 and TRBJ2-7; 7 bases agree with TRBD2. The length of the CDR3 is 16 residues. Germline lookup yields CDR1 SGHTA and CDR2 FQGNSA. Trimming took 4 bases from V and 3 from J; bases not matched to a gene: 12. The CDR3 DNA reads TGTGCCAGCAGCTCAGGCGGGCGGGACTACCGCTACGAGCAGTACTTC. This sequence encodes CASSSGGRDYRYEQYF. The entire variable domain, with the rest obtained from reference TRBV7-2 and TRBJ2-7, is as follows: GAGVSQSPSNKVTEKGKDVELRCDPISGHTALYWYRQSLGQGLEFLIYFQGNSAPDKSGLPSDRFSAERTGGSVSTLTIQRTQQEDSAVYLCASSSGGRDYRYEQYFGPGTRLTVT.

The V and J genes are TRBV12-3 or TRBV12-4 and TRBJ1-1, with a possible D match to TRBD1 (6 bases). This CDR3 comprises 13 residues. V shed 6 bases and J shed 9 bases, with 17 bases lying between them. The CDR3 loop reads CASSTQQGAKAFF. The CDR3 DNA sequence: TGTGCCAGCAGCACCCAACAGGGCGCAAAAGCTTTCTTT.

This clone was recorded a few times. The chain carries TRBV29-1 and TRBJ1-5; TRBD1 is a possible D gene (5 bases). CDR1 and CDR2 (germline): SQVTM, ANQGSEA. The CDR3 loop spans 12 amino acids. V lost 4 bases and J 5 bases, leaving 9 bases between the germline ends. The CDR3 DNA follows: TGCAGCGTTGGTCAGGGCCATCAGCCCCAGCATTTT. Amino acids: CSVGQGHQPQHF.

This clone showed up just once. The chain couples TRBV7-7 to TRBJ2-5, with D perhaps matching TRBD2 (6 bases). The CDR3 totals 12 residues. Trimming took 0 bases from V and 7 from J, leaving 6 bases between them. CDR1 and CDR2 from the germline V gene are SSHAT and FNYEAQ (reference sequence). The CDR3 is CASSLAGGTQYF. In nucleotides, the CDR3 is TGTGCCAGCAGCTTAGCGGGGGGGACCCAGTACTTC. Combining the CDR3 with reference TRBV7-7 and TRBJ2-5 gives the whole variable domain GAGVSQSPRYKVTKRGQDVTLRCDPISSHATLYWYQQALGQGPEFLTYFNYEAQPDKSGLPSDRFSAERPEGSISTLTIQRTEQRDSAMYRCASSLAGGTQYFGPGTRLLVL.

This sequence joins TRBV3-1 (or the pseudogene TRBV3-2) and TRBJ2-5; TRBD2 matches at 8 bases. With V trimmed by 4 bases and J by 2 bases, 6 bases remained unmatched. The CDR3 spans 15 residues. Per the germline V gene, CDR1 is LGHDT and CDR2 is YNNKEL (reference sequence). CDR3: CASSPSGTRQETQYF. CDR3 coding DNA: TGTGCCAGCAGCCCATCCGGGACTAGACAAGAGACCCAGTACTTC.

V usage is TRBV6-1 and J usage is TRBJ2-2; a weak D match, TRBD1 (6 bases). The germline V gene encodes CDR1 MNHNS and CDR2 SASEGT. The CDR3 extends over 16 amino acids. V lost 4 bases to trimming and J lost 5 bases, with 17 bases between them. In nucleotides, the CDR3 is TGTGCCAGCAGTGTCGGGACACCTGGAGGAACCGGGGAGCTGTTTTTT. It translates to CASSVGTPGGTGELFF.

The rearrangement links TRBV7-6 to TRBJ2-1; D unclear. Looked up from germline, CDR1 is SGHVS and CDR2 is FNYEAQ. Trimming took off 6 bases at V and 5 bases at J, with 11 bases between the two ends. CDR3 length: 13 residues. DNA of the CDR3: TGTGCCAGCAGTCCTAGGTTAGACAATGAGCAGTTCTTC. This gives the protein CASSPRLDNEQFF. The whole variable domain, filled in from reference TRBV7-6 and TRBJ2-1, reads GAGVSQSPRYKVTKRGQDVALRCDPISGHVSLYWYRQALGQGPEFLTYFNYEAQQDKSGLPNDRFSAERPEGSISTLTIQRTEQRDSAMYRCASSPRLDNEQFFGPGTRLTVL.

V is TRBV20-1 and J is TRBJ2-5, with D hard to call. V was pared by 3 bases and J by 5 bases, with 7 bases between. The CDR3 extends over 11 amino acids. Per germline, CDR1 DFQATT and CDR2 SNEGSKA (reference sequence). The CDR3 loop is CSASLRETQYF. The CDR3 DNA reads as TGCAGTGCTAGCCTCCGGGAGACCCAGTACTTC.

The V call is TRBV5-1, the J call TRBJ2-7, with D hard to call. This CDR3 is 15 amino acids long. In germline, CDR1 is SGHRS, CDR2 YFSETQ. V lost 0 bases and J 0 bases, leaving 10 bases between the germline ends. Here the CDR3 reads CASSLGQGSSYEQYF. CDR3 coding DNA: TGCGCCAGCAGCTTGGGACAAGGAAGCTCCTACGAGCAGTACTTC.

The V and J genes are TRBV5-4 and TRBJ1-2, with a tentative D call TRBD1 (5 bases). Germline CDR1 is SGHNT and CDR2 is YYREEE (reference sequence). CDR3 size: 13 residues. The V end lost 4 bases, the J end lost 8 bases, and 15 bases lay between the germline ends. CDR3 region: CASSQGQQSGYTF. Here the CDR3 DNA reads TGTGCCAGCAGCCAAGGACAACAGTCAGGCTACACCTTC. The variable domain in full, completed from reference TRBV5-4 and TRBJ1-2, reads ETGVTQSPTHLIKTRGQQVTLRCSSQSGHNTVSWYQQALGQGPQFIFQYYREEENGRGNFPPRFSGLQFPNYSSELNVNALELDDSALYLCASSQGQQSGYTFGSGTRLTVV.

This clone was seen a few times. This chain connects TRBV18 to TRBJ1-4, with no clear D. This CDR3 spans 17 amino acids. Germline values: CDR1 KGHSH, CDR2 LQKENI. Between the trimmed V and J ends, which lost 5 bases and 4 bases, there was a span of 20 bases. CDR3 residues: CASSINGPGRNNEKLFF. As DNA, the CDR3 is TGTGCCAGCTCAATAAATGGCCCGGGGAGGAATAATGAAAAACTGTTTTTT.

CDR3 loop: CASSIGIFYEQYF. The CDR3 DNA reads TGTGCCAGTAGTATAGGTATTTTCTACGAGCAGTACTTC. This chain uses TRBV19 with TRBJ2-7; no clear D. V lost 1 base to trimming and J lost 3 bases, with 7 bases between them. The germline gives CDR1 LNHDA, CDR2 SQIVND (reference sequence). The CDR3 runs to 13 residues.

The rearrangement joins TRBV19 to TRBJ2-2; D is undetermined. V was trimmed by 4 bases and J by 5 bases, leaving 11 bases between them. The CDR3 length is 14 residues. Germline V gives CDR1 LNHDA, CDR2 SQIVND (reference sequence). As DNA, the CDR3 is TGTGCCAGTAGTAAAGTCGGGTGGACCGGGGAGCTGTTTTTT. Amino acid sequence: CASSKVGWTGELFF.

This clone has a handful of counts. This rearrangement joins TRBV5-1 to TRBJ2-1; TRBD2 matches 13 bases. With V trimmed by 5 bases and J by 0 bases, 5 bases remained unmatched. The CDR3 has 17 residues. CDR1 is SGHRS, CDR2 YFSETQ, per germline. The CDR3: CASSRTSGRLSYNEQFF. For the CDR3, the DNA is TGCGCCAGCAGTCGGACTAGCGGGAGACTCTCCTACAATGAGCAGTTCTTC.

V and J are TRBV15 and TRBJ1-3; D uncertain. Per the germline V gene, CDR1 is LNHNV and CDR2 is YYDKDF (reference sequence). CDR3 length equals 15 residues. The V end was cut by 0 bases, the J end by 3 bases, with 9 bases between. CDR3 DNA sequence: TGTGCCACCAGCAGAGATCAAGGGAGTGGAAACACCATATATTTT. This encodes CATSRDQGSGNTIYF.

A few counts support this clone. The rearrangement links TRBV7-2 to TRBJ1-4; 9 bases are shared with TRBD1. The CDR3 totals 15 residues. V shed 5 bases, J shed 6 bases, and the junction held 7 bases outside the gene matches. Looked up from germline, CDR1 is SGHTA and CDR2 is FQGNSA. This CDR3 reads CASSPTTGGYEKLFF. The DNA of the CDR3 is TGTGCCAGCAGCCCGACGACAGGGGGGTATGAAAAACTGTTTTTT. The full variable domain, its missing parts supplied by reference TRBV7-2 and TRBJ1-4, is GAGVSQSPSNKVTEKGKDVELRCDPISGHTALYWYRQSLGQGLEFLIYFQGNSAPDKSGLPSDRFSAERTGGSVSTLTIQRTQQEDSAVYLCASSPTTGGYEKLFFGSGTQLSVL.